This T cell receptor beta chain was sequenced in a study of cytomegalovirus exposure and HLA in healthy donors. Study-level points and caveats: A prior analysis recorded that most TCR beta V segments were productive about 87% or about 30% of the time. Only CMV serostatus was available as immune exposure information.

PCR involved 60 Vbeta and 13 Jbeta primers. The repertoire was sequenced with immunoSEQ multiplex PCR; TCRdb's copy has only in-frame clones and lacks some. This sample has about 200,000 clones, with 82% found just once. Concerning this clone itself: Antigen specificity is unknown.

The germline V gene has CDR1 MNHEY and CDR2 SMNVEV (reference sequence). V lost 6 bases and J 8 bases, leaving 17 bases between the germline ends. The CDR3 consists of 14 residues. The clonotype was recovered from a woman between 40 and 50 years old in good health and CMV-seronegative. Material: PBMCs. This chain joins TRBV27 and TRBJ2-1, with no clear D. CDR3 amino acids: CASSLRLVSDEQFF. The CDR3, as DNA: TGTGCCAGCAGCCTGCGTTTAGTAAGCGATGAGCAGTTCTTC.